This record looks at one T cell receptor beta chain sequence and its context. CDR1 SGHVS and CDR2 FQNEAQ come from the germline V gene. The length of the CDR3 is 13 residues. V was pared by 0 bases and J by 6 bases, with 7 bases between. The libraries were made with immunoSEQ v3.0 at survey level. Sequencing was designed to cover 40,000-50,000 T-cell genomes in each sample. The assay was immunoSEQ multiplex PCR, and TCRdb's table has in-frame clones only and misses some. The data contain some 33,000 clones, 95% to 98% of them singletons. This record belongs to a study of long-term antiretroviral therapy in people with HIV. Every participant gave one or more pre-ART and two or more post-ART PBMC samples.

The chain recombines TRBV7-8 with TRBJ2-3; D ambiguous. The TCR comes from a man aged 30 to 45 with HIV. Source: unsorted PBMCs, taken 7.6 years after starting antiretroviral therapy. CDR3 sequence reads: CASSLAGSDTQYF. The CDR3 nucleotides read TGTGCCAGCAGCTTAGCGGGGTCGGATACGCAGTATTTT.